These T cell receptor beta chains were read from a single sample in a study of T cells in Graves' hyperthyroidism and ophthalmopathy. One entry per CDR3 protein, called by TCRdb with MiXCR from the multiplex PCR reads. The data contain roughly 110,000 distinct CDR3 sequences, approximately 15% of them singletons. Sequenced material: blood. These TCRs come from a woman aged 50 to 60 with Graves' hyperthyroidism. CDR3s include the opening cysteine and the closing phenylalanine or tryptophan. A D gene is named only where the DNA matches it firmly. Expanded clones are given a class, and other clones once, few, many or no size at all.

D: -; size: many; J: TRBJ2-4; V: TRBV15; CDR3: CATRPRALAKNIQYF; DNA: TGTGCCACCAGACCGAGGGCACTAGCCAAAAACATTCAGTACTTC
D: TRBD2; size: many; J: TRBJ2-7; V: TRBV20-1; CDR3: CSARDNLAGGLYEQYF; DNA: TGCAGTGCTAGAGACAATTTAGCGGGAGGGCTCTACGAGCAGTACTTC
D: -; size: many; J: TRBJ2-4; V: TRBV28; CDR3: CASGLLVGQGAKNIQYF; DNA: TGTGCCAGCGGTTTATTGGTGGGGCAGGGCGCCAAAAACATTCAGTACTTC
D: TRBD1; size: many; J: TRBJ1-2; V: TRBV4-1; CDR3: CASSHPPRDRNYGYTF; DNA: TGCGCCAGCAGCCATCCCCCACGGGACAGAAACTATGGCTACACCTTC
D: TRBD1; size: many; J: TRBJ2-5; V: TRBV24-1; CDR3: CATSATPGQGKETQYF; DNA: TGTGCCACCAGCGCAACTCCGGGACAGGGAAAAGAGACCCAGTACTTC
D: TRBD1; size: many; J: TRBJ2-3; V: TRBV6-1; CDR3: CASSYWYGTGEDSGSDTQYF; DNA: TGTGCCAGCAGTTACTGGTACGGGACAGGGGAGGATAGCGGGTCTGATACGCAGTATTTT
D: -; size: -; J: TRBJ2-1; V: TRBV6-4; CDR3: CASSDIAGSYNEQFF; DNA: TGTGCCAGCAGTGACATAGCAGGCTCCTACAATGAGCAGTTCTTC
D: TRBD1; size: many; J: TRBJ1-6; V: TRBV3-1; CDR3: CASRPDRASNSPLHF; DNA: TGTGCCAGCAGACCCGACAGGGCGTCCAATTCACCCCTCCACTTT
D: -; size: many; J: TRBJ2-3; V: TRBV14; CDR3: CASSQVGNTDTQYF; DNA: TGTGCCAGCAGCCAAGTTGGCAACACAGATACGCAGTATTTT
D: -; size: few; J: TRBJ1-4; V: TRBV6-1; CDR3: CASRDPGNGLGEKLFF; DNA: TGTGCCAGCCGAGACCCGGGGAACGGGCTTGGTGAAAAACTGTTTTTT
D: TRBD2; size: many; J: TRBJ2-3; V: TRBV20-1; CDR3: CSARDRLAGTDTQYF; DNA: TGCAGTGCTAGAGATAGGCTAGCGGGAACAGATACGCAGTATTTT
D: -; size: many; J: TRBJ1-5; V: TRBV20-1; CDR3: CSARSANQPQHF; DNA: TGCAGTGCTAGAAGTGCGAATCAGCCCCAGCATTTT
D: -; size: -; J: TRBJ1-1; V: TRBV7-3; CDR3: CASSFGTNTEAFF; DNA: TGTGCCAGCAGCTTCGGGACTAACACTGAAGCTTTCTTT
D: -; size: -; J: TRBJ2-5; V: TRBV3-1; CDR3: CASSQAGSGTQYF; DNA: TGTGCCAGCAGCCAAGCTGGGTCGGGGACCCAGTACTTC
D: TRBD2; size: few; J: TRBJ2-1; V: TRBV20-1; CDR3: CSASSHSGGYNEQFF; DNA: TGCAGTGCTTCAAGCCACAGCGGGGGGTACAATGAGCAGTTCTTC
D: -; size: -; J: TRBJ2-2; V: TRBV7-8; CDR3: CASSLRGGIVNTGELFF; DNA: TGTGCCAGCAGCTTAAGGGGGGGAATAGTGAACACCGGGGAGCTGTTTTTT
D: -; size: many; J: TRBJ1-1; V: TRBV12-3/TRBV12-4; CDR3: CASSRRQNTEAFF; DNA: TGTGCCAGCAGCCGCAGACAGAACACTGAAGCTTTCTTT
D: -; size: many; J: TRBJ2-6; V: TRBV20-1; CDR3: CSARGDIGSGANVLTF; DNA: TGCAGTGCTAGAGGGGACATTGGCTCTGGGGCCAACGTCCTGACTTTC
D: -; size: -; J: TRBJ1-2; V: TRBV11-2; CDR3: CASSLSSRANGYTF; DNA: TGTGCCAGCAGCTTATCGTCCCGGGCCAATGGCTACACCTTC
D: -; size: many; J: TRBJ1-2; V: TRBV27; CDR3: CASSPSWGRGDYGYTF; DNA: TGTGCCAGCAGTCCGTCCTGGGGGCGCGGGGACTATGGCTACACCTTC
D: -; size: many; J: TRBJ2-7; V: TRBV18; CDR3: CASSLAVAYEQYF; DNA: TGTGCCAGCTCCCTTGCAGTCGCCTACGAGCAGTACTTC
D: -; size: many; J: TRBJ2-7; V: TRBV20-1; CDR3: CSARDLSQGLSYEQYF; DNA: TGCAGTGCTAGAGATCTATCCCAGGGACTCTCCTACGAGCAGTACTTC
D: -; size: many; J: TRBJ1-5; V: TRBV19; CDR3: CASSIRGGVSNQPQHF; DNA: TGTGCCAGTAGTATACGTGGAGGGGTGAGCAATCAGCCCCAGCATTTT
D: TRBD2; size: -; J: TRBJ2-2; V: TRBV19; CDR3: CASSTGLADSANTGELFF; DNA: TGTGCCAGTAGTACGGGACTAGCGGATTCCGCGAACACCGGGGAGCTGTTTTTT
D: -; size: few; J: TRBJ2-4; V: TRBV5-4; CDR3: CASSPDGSTSYDIQYF; DNA: TGTGCCAGCAGCCCCGACGGATCGACCTCTTATGACATTCAGTACTTC
D: -; size: -; J: TRBJ2-3; V: TRBV15; CDR3: CATSRDGSIGVTDTQYF; DNA: TGTGCCACCAGCAGAGATGGAAGCATCGGAGTCACAGATACGCAGTATTTT
D: -; size: many; J: TRBJ2-5; V: TRBV9; CDR3: CASSVAGATAETQYF; DNA: TGTGCCAGCAGCGTAGCGGGAGCTACCGCAGAGACCCAGTACTTC
D: -; size: many; J: TRBJ1-1; V: TRBV18; CDR3: CASSPSQLEAFF; DNA: TGTGCCAGCTCACCGAGTCAGCTTGAAGCTTTCTTT
D: -; size: many; J: TRBJ2-1; V: TRBV28; CDR3: CASSFSAGSAYNEQFF; DNA: TGTGCCAGCAGTTTTTCCGCGGGTTCGGCCTACAATGAGCAGTTCTTC
D: -; size: few; J: TRBJ2-7; V: TRBV5-5; CDR3: CASSLGQSGAYEQYF; DNA: TGTGCCAGCAGCTTGGGACAGTCGGGGGCCTACGAGCAGTACTTC
D: TRBD2; size: -; J: TRBJ2-1; V: TRBV27; CDR3: CASRGTSGASPYNEQFF; DNA: TGTGCCAGCAGAGGGACTAGCGGGGCCTCTCCCTACAATGAGCAGTTCTTC
D: TRBD1; size: many; J: TRBJ1-6; V: TRBV20-1; CDR3: CSASDRDSPLHF; DNA: TGCAGTGCTAGTGACAGGGATTCACCCCTCCACTTT
D: -; size: many; J: TRBJ2-1; V: TRBV2; CDR3: CASIPGPGSEQFF; DNA: TGTGCCAGCATTCCGGGCCCAGGGAGTGAGCAGTTCTTC